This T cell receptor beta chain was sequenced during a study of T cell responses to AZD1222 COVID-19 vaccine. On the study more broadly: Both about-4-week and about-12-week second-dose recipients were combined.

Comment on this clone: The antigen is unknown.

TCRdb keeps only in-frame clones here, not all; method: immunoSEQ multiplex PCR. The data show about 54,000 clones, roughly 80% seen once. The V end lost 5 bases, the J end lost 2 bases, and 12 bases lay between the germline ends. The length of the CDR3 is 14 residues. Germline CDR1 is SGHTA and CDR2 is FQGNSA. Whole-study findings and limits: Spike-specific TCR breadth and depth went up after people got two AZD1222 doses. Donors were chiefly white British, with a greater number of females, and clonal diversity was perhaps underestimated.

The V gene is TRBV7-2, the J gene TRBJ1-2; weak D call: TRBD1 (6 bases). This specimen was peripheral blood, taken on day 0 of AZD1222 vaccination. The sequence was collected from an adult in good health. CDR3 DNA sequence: TGTGCCAGCAGCCGGGACAACCCAAACTATGGCTACACCTTC. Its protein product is CASSRDNPNYGYTF.